This note documents a single TCR beta chain sequence. Its antigen is as yet unknown. It was genomic DNA that served as the template for profiling TCR beta VDJ and CDR3. Via MiXCR, TCRdb re-called the reads, giving one row per CDR3 protein. The table lists hundreds of thousands of distinct CDR3 sequences, roughly 50% of them singletons, with roughly 21% in the top ten. This CDR3 has 13 amino acids. Trimming cost V 5 bases and J 13 bases; bases outside gene matches: 8. Looked up from germline, CDR1 is WNHNN and CDR2 is SYGVQD (reference sequence). Patients sequenced had flow cytometry evidence of CD8+CD57+ cell expansion. All participating patients were living with severe acquired aplastic anemia. These data are taken from a study of CD8+CD57+ T cells in acquired aplastic anemia. Background on the study: Around 3.2 ug was the average amount of DNA from sorted CD4+ and CD8+ cells.

Study-level findings and limits: A set of around 30 CD8+ CDR3 sequences was shared between patients and controls, and these sequences appeared highly expressed in patients.

Sequencing was performed on sorted CD4+, CD8+, or CD8+CD57+ T cells (not recorded which) from PBMCs. The chain is built from TRBV10-1 and TRBJ1-6; 7 positions match TRBD1. The receptor's source is a human donor with aplastic anemia. The DNA for the CDR3 is TGCGCCAGCAGTAGGGACAGCGGTTATCCCCTCCACTTT. Its translation is CASSRDSGYPLHF.